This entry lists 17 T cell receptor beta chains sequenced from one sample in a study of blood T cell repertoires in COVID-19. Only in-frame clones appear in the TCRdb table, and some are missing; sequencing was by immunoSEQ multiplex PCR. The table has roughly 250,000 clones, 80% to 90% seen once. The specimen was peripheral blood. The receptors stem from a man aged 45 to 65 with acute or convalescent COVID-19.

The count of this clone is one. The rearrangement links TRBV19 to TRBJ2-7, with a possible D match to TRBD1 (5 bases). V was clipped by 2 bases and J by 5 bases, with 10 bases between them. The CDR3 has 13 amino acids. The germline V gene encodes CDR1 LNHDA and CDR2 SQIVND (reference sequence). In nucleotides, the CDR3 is TGTGCCAGTAGTATATCCAGGGCCAACGAGCAGTACTTC. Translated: CASSISRANEQYF.

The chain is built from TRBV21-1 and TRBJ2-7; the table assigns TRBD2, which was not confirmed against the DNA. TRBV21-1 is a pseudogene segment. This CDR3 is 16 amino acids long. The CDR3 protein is CASSKVVDASGYEQYF. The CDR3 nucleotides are TGTGCCAGCAGCAAAGTGGTTGATGCTAGCGGCTACGAGCAGTACTTC.

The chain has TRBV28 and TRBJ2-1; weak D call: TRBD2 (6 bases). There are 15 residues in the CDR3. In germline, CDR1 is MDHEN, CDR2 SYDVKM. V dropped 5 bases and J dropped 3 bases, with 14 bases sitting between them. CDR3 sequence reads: CASSPGRDFYNEQFF. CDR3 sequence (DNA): TGTGCCAGCAGTCCCGGACGGGACTTCTACAATGAGCAGTTCTTC.

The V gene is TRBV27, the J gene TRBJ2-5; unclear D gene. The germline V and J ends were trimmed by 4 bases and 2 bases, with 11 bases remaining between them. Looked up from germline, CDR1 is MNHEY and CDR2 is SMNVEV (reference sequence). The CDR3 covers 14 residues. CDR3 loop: CASSSPSRQETQYF. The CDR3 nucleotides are TGTGCCAGCAGTTCCCCCTCGCGGCAAGAGACCCAGTACTTC.

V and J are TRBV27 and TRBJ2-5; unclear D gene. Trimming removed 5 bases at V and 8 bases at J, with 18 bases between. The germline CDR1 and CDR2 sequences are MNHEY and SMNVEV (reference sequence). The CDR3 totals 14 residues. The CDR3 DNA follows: TGTGCCAGCAGTCCTCGCGTGGAGAAACCCACCCAGTACTTC. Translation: CASSPRVEKPTQYF.

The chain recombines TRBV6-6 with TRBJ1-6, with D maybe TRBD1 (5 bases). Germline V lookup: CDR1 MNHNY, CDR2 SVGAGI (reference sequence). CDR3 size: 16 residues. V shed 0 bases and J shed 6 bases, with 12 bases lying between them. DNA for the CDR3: TGTGCCAGCAGTTACTCGAAGGACATTCCTAATTCACCCCTCCACTTT. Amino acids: CASSYSKDIPNSPLHF.

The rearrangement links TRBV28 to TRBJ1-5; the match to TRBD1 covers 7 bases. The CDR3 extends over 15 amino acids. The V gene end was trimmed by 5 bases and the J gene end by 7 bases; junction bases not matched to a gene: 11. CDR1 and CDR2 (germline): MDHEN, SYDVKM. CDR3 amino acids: CASSPDRESAQPQHF. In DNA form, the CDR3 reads TGTGCCAGCAGTCCCGACAGGGAATCGGCCCAGCCCCAGCATTTT. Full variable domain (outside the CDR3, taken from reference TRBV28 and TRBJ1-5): DVKVTQSSRYLVKRTGEKVFLECVQDMDHENMFWYRQDPGLGLRLIYFSYDVKMKEKGDIPEGYSVSREKKERFSLILESASTNQTSMYLCASSPDRESAQPQHFGDGTRLSIL.

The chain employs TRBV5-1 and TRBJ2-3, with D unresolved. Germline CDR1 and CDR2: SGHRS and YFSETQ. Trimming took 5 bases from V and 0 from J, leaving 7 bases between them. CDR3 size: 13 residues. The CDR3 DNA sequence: TGCGCCAGCAGGGAGAGTAGCACAGATACGCAGTATTTT. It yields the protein CASRESSTDTQYF.

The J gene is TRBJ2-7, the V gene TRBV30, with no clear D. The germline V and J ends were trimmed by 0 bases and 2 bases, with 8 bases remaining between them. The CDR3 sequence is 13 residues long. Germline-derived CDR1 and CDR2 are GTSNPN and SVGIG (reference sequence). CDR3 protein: CAWSVQPPYEQYF. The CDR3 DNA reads TGTGCCTGGAGTGTACAACCCCCCTACGAGCAGTACTTC. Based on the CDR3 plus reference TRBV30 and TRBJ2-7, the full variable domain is SQTIHQWPATLVQPVGSPLSLECTVEGTSNPNLYWYRQAAGRGLQLLFYSVGIGQISSEVPQNLSASRPQDRQFILSSKKLLLSDSGFYLCAWSVQPPYEQYFGPGTRLTVT.

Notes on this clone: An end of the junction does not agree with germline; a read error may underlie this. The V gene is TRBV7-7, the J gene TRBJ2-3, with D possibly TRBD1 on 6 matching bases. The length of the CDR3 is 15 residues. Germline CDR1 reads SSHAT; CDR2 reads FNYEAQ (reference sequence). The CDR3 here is CASSSTGLGTDTQYF. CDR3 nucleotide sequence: TGTGCTAGCAGCTCGACAGGTTTGGGCACAGATACGCAGTATTTT.

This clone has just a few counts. The CDR3 region is CASGQGTLLHF. CDR3 bases: TGTGCCAGCGGACAGGGGACTCTTCTCCACTTT. V usage is TRBV13 and J usage is TRBJ1-6; TRBD1 agrees at 9 bases. Germline CDR1 and CDR2: PRHDT and FYEKMQ (reference sequence). CDR3 length: 11 residues. V lost 8 bases, J lost 16 bases, and 6 bases stayed unmatched.

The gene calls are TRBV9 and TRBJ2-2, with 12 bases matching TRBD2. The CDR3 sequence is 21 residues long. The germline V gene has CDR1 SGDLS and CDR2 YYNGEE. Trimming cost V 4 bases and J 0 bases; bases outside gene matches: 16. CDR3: CASSLRLAGVLHQPNTGELFF. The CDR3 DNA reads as TGTGCCAGCAGCCTACGACTAGCGGGGGTACTCCACCAACCGAACACCGGGGAGCTGTTTTTT. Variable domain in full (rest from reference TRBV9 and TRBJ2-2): DSGVTQTPKHLITATGQRVTLRCSPRSGDLSVYWYQQSLDQGLQFLIQYYNGEERAKGNILERFSAQQFPDLHSELNLSSLELGDSALYFCASSLRLAGVLHQPNTGELFFGEGSRLTVL.

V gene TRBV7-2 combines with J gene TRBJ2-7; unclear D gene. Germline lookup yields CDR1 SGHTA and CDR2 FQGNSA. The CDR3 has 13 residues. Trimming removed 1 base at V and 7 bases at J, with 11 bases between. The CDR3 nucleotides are TGTGCCAGCAGCTTAGTGACGCTCGGGGAGCAGTACTTC. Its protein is CASSLVTLGEQYF.

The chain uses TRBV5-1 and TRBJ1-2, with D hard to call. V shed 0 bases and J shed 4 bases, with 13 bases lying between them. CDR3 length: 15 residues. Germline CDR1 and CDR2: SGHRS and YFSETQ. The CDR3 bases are TGCGCCAGCAGCTTGGTTGGCCGCAGCGGCTATGGCTACACCTTC. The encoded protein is CASSLVGRSGYGYTF.

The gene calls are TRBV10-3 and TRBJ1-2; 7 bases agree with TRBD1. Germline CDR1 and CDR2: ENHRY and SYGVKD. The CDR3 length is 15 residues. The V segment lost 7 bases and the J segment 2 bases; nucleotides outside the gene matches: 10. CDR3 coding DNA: TGTGCCATCAAACGAGGGACAGATAGAAACTATGGCTACACCTTC. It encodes CAIKRGTDRNYGYTF.

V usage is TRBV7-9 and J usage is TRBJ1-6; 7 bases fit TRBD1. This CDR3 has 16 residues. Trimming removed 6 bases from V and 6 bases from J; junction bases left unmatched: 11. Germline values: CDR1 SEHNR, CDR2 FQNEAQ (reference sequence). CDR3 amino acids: CASSSTGEGGNSPLHF. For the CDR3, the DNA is TGTGCCAGCAGTTCCACAGGGGAAGGGGGTAATTCACCCCTCCACTTT.

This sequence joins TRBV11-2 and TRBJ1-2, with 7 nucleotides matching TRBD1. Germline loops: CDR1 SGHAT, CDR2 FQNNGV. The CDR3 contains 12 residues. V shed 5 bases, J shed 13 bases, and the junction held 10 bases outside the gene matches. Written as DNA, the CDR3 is TGTGCCAGCAGCCCCGGGACAGAAATTTGCACCTTC. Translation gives CASSPGTEICTF.